This TCR beta chain was documented in a study (dated by TCRdb to the mid-2010s). General notes on the study: Whether tumor-infiltrating Tregs in breast cancer are recruited from blood Tregs or converted in situ from other CD4+ T cell subsets was tested. What the authors observed across the whole study: The TCR alpha and beta sequences of tumor-infiltrating Tregs showed the greatest overlap with tumor naive CD4+ T cells, followed by blood naive CD4+ T cells. The larger-cohort validation was restricted to a single TCR beta V-J rearrangement rather than whole repertoires. Tumor memory CD4+ T cell TCR gene usage was found to cluster with blood and lymph node memory CD4+ cells and with lymph node naive CD4+ cells.

The CDR3 has 13 amino acids, counting the end cysteine and phenylalanine. This entry keeps only the CDR3 DNA: 39 bases, framed from base 1. V is shortened by 4 bases, J by 7 bases, and the region joining them spans 10 bases. On this clonotype itself: What this receptor recognizes is not known. No clone much larger than this one lies a single base away; base qualities are absent.

Full-length TCR variable regions were amplified by 5' RACE PCR with constant-region reverse primers, and semi-nested PCR with Nested Universal Primer A was subsequently performed. The ReliaPrep RNA Cell Miniprep System was used to extract total RNA, which was then reverse transcribed into 5'RACE-ready cDNA with the SMARTer RACE 5'/3' Kit. Multiplex adaptors were used to barcode full-length TCR alpha and beta libraries, and the barcoded libraries were sequenced on an Illumina MiSeq. As for how the authors treated the data: Sequencing data were pooled across the five patients for each of nine subset-tissue groups and compared by unsupervised clustering of TCR gene usage. The Morisita-Horn index was used to calculate repertoire similarity, with shared sequences weighted according to their contribution to each repertoire. The public reads were reanalyzed by TCRdb: fastp trimming at Q25, MiXCR alignment, in-frame beta chains only. Merged by CDR3 protein, the rows form single entries marked with the most common genes and DNA. The V and J calls were determined by TCRdb, not by the authors. Counted in this sample were 50,000 to 70,000 distinct CDR3 sequences; around 20% of them appeared once. The ten largest clones add up to 2.5% to 4% of the sample.

Cells that were CD4+CD25+CD127-/low were isolated as Tregs. Tregs, naive and memory CD4+ T cells from tumor, blood and ipsilateral draining lymph nodes of 4 or 5 breast cancer patients underwent full-length TCR alpha and beta sequencing. Tumor tissue and lymph nodes from ipsilateral axillary dissection were perfused with PBS, minced and digested with collagenase I and hyaluronidase. FACS confirmed that the sorted cell populations were more than 90% pure. This clonotype originated in a female donor with breast cancer. Here the chain combines TRBV12-3 or TRBV12-4 and TRBJ2-2; matching of 5 bases hints at TRBD1 as the D gene. What was sequenced was tumor-infiltrating Tregs sorted from the breast tumor. The DNA sequence follows: TGTGCCAGCAGTTACCAGGGTGGCGGGGAGCTGTTTTTT. It is translated as CASSYQGGGELFF.